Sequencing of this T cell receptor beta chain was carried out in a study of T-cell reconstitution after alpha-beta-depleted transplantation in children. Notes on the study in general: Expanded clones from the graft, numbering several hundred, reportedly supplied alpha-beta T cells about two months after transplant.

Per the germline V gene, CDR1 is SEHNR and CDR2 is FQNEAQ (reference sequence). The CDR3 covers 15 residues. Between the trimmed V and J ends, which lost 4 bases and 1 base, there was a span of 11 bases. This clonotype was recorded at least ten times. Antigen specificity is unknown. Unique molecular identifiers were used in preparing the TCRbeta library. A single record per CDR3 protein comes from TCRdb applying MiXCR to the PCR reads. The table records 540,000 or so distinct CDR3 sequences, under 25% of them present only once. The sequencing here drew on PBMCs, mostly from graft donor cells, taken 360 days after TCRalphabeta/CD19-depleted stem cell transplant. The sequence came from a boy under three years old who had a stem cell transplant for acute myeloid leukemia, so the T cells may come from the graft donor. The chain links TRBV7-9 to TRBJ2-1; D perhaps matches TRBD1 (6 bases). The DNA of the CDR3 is TGTGCCAGCAGCTCCCGTCAGGGGTCCTACAATGAGCAGTTCTTC. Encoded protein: CASSSRQGSYNEQFF.